The clone carrying this T cell receptor (beta chain) is deemed medium-sized by its frequency. Its antigen is not identified. This entry comes from a study of T cells in women clearing cervical HPV infection. Study-wide context: HLA type could not be excluded as a confounder.

Each participant carried one incident cervical HPV16 infection only. HPV was found by MY09/MY11 PCR and dot-blot genotyping. Study-wide points: CIN3+ cases had significantly higher TCR repertoire richness than controls, but evenness did not differ.

Sequencing was performed with immunoSEQ multiplex PCR; in TCRdb, only in-frame clones are kept and a portion is missing. The listing contains about 48,000 clones. The clonotype was recovered from a woman aged 18-70 years with a cervical HPV16 infection that either progressed to CIN3+ or cleared (not recorded which). The specimen sequenced was blood buffy coat.

The part of the CDR3 DNA that was read is TGCAGCGTACTTGCGCCCGGTGAG. The encoded protein is CSVLAPGE. The CDR3 in full is CSVLAPGEQFF. The chain links TRBV29-1 to TRBJ2-1; no reliable D call. The read falls 3 residues short of the CDR3 end, and the missing part is taken from the germline J gene. The CDR3 totals 11 residues. Germline CDR1 and CDR2: SQVTM and ANQGSEA. V dropped 6 bases and J dropped 9 bases, with 12 bases sitting between them.